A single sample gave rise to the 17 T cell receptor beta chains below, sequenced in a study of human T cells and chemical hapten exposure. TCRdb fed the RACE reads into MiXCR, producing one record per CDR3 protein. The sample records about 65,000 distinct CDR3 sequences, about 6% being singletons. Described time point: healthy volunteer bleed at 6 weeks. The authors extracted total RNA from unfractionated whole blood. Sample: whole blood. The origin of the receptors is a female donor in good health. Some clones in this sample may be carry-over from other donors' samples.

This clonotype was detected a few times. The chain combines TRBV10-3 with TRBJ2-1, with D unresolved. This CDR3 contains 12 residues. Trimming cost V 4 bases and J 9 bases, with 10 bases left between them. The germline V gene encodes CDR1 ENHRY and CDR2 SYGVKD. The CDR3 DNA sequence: TGTGCCATCAGTGTGCTGTCTGGTGAGCAGTTCTTC. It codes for CAISVLSGEQFF.

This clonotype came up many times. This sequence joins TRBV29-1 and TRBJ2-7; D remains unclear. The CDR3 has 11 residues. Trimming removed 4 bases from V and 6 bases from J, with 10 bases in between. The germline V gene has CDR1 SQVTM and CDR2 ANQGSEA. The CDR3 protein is CSVVKGSEQYF. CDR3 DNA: TGCAGCGTTGTCAAGGGAAGCGAGCAGTACTTC.

CDR3 residues: CASSPGPRGNGYTF. In DNA form, the CDR3 reads TGTGCCAGCAGCCCCGGGCCCAGGGGCAATGGCTACACCTTC. The chain has TRBV3-1 and TRBJ1-2; D might be TRBD1 (6 bases). CDR1 LGHDT and CDR2 YNNKEL come from the germline V gene (reference sequence). The ends were cut back, 4 bases at V and 6 bases at J, with 15 bases in the middle. This CDR3 comprises 14 residues.

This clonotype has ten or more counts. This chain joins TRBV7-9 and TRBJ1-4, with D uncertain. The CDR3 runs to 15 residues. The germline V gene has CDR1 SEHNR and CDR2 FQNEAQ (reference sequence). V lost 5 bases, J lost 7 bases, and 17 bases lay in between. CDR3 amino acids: CASSPWALPGEKLFF. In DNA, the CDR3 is TGTGCCAGCAGCCCCTGGGCGTTGCCGGGTGAAAAACTGTTTTTT.

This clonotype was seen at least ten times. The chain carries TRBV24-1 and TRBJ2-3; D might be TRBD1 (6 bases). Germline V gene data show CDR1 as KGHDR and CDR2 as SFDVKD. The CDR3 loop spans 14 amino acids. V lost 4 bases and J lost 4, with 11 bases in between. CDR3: CATSDRTVSDTQYF. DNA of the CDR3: TGTGCCACCAGTGACCGGACAGTTTCAGATACGCAGTATTTT.

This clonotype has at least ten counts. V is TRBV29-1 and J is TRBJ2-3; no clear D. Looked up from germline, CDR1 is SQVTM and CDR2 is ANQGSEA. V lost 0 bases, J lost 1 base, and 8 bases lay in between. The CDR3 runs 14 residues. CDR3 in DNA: TGCAGCGTTGAAGACGCAGGTGGCACAGATACGCAGTATTTT. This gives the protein CSVEDAGGTDTQYF.

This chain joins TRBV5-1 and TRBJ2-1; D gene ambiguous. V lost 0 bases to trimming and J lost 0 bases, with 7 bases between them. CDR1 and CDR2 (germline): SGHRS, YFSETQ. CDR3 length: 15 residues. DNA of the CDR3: TGCGCCAGCAGCTTGGATGGGGACTCCTACAATGAGCAGTTCTTC. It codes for CASSLDGDSYNEQFF.

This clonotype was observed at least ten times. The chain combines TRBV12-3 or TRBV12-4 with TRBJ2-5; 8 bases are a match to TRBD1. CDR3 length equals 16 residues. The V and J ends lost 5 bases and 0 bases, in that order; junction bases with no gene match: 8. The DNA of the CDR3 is TGTGCCAGCAGTCCGGGACAGGAGGTTTACCAAGAGACCCAGTACTTC. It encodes CASSPGQEVYQETQYF.

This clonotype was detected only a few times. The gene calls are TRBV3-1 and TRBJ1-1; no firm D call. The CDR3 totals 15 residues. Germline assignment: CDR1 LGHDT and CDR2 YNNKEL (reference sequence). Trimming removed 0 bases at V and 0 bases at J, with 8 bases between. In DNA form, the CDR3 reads TGTGCCAGCAGCCAAGATGAGTTCATGAACACTGAAGCTTTCTTT. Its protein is CASSQDEFMNTEAFF. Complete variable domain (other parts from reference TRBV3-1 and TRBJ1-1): DTAVSQTPKYLVTQMGNDKSIKCEQNLGHDTMYWYKQDSKKFLKIMFSYNNKELIINETVPNRFSPKSPDKAHLNLHINSLELGDSAVYFCASSQDEFMNTEAFFGQGTRLTVV.

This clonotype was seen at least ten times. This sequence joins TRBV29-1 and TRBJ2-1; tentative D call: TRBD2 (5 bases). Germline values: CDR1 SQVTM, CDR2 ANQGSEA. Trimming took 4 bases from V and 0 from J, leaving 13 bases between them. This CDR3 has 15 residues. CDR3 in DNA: TGCAGCGTTGCCCCCGGGAAGCACTCCTACAATGAGCAGTTCTTC. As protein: CSVAPGKHSYNEQFF.

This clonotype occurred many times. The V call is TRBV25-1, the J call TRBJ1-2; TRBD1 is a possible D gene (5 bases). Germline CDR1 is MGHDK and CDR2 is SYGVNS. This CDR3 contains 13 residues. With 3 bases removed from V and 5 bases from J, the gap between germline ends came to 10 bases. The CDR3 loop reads CASSEGSGYGYTF. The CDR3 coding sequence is TGTGCCAGCAGTGAGGGTTCAGGGTATGGCTACACCTTC.

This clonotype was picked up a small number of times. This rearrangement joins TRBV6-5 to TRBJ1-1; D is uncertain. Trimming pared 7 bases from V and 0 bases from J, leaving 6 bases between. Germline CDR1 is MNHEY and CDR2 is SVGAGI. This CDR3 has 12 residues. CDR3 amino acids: CASKDLNTEAFF. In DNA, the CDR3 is TGTGCCAGCAAAGATCTGAACACTGAAGCTTTCTTT.

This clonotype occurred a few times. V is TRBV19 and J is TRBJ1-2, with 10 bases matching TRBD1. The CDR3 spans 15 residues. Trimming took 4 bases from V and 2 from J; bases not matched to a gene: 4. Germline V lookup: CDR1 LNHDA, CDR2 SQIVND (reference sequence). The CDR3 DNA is TGTGCCAGTAGTAACCGGGACAGGGGCAACTATGGCTACACCTTC. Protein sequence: CASSNRDRGNYGYTF.

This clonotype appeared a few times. The CDR3 region has the DNA TGTGCCAGCACCCGACGGGCTAGCGGCTACGAGCAGTACTTC. Its translation is CASTRRASGYEQYF. The chain couples TRBV28 to TRBJ2-7, with TRBD2 identical over 7 bases. CDR1 and CDR2 (germline): MDHEN, SYDVKM. The CDR3 extends over 14 amino acids. Losses at the gene ends were 7 bases for V and 3 bases for J; bases not matched to a gene: 9.

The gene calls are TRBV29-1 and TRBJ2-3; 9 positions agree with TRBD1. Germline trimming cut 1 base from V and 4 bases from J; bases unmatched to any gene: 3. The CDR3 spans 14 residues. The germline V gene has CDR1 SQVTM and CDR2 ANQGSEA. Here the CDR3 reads CSVEGTGDPDTQYF. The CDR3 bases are TGCAGCGTTGAAGGGACAGGGGATCCAGATACGCAGTATTTT.

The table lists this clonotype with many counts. For the CDR3, the DNA is TGTGCCAGCAGTTCCCTCCCCGGAAGTCAGCCCCAGCATTTT. Its translation: CASSSLPGSQPQHF. This chain connects TRBV28 to TRBJ1-5; D not certain. Germline lookup yields CDR1 MDHEN and CDR2 SYDVKM. This CDR3 spans 14 amino acids. V shed 4 bases and J shed 6 bases, with 13 bases lying between them.

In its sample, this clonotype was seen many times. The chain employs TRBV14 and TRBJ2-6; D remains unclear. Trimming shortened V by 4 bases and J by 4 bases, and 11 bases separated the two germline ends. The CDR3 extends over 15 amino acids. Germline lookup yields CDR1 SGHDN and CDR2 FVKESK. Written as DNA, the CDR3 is TGTGCCAGCAGCCTGAGTCTATCGGGGGCCAACGTCCTGACTTTC. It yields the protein CASSLSLSGANVLTF.